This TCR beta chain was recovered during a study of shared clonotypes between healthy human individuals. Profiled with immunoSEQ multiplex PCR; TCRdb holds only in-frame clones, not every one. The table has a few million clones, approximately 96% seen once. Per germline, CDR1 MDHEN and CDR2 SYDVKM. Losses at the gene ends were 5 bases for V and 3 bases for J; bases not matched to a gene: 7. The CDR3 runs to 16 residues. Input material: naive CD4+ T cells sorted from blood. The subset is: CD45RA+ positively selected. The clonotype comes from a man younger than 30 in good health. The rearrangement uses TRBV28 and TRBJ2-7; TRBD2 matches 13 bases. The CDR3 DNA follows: TGTGCCAGCAGTAGCACCGGGACTAGCGGGGTCTACGAGCAGTACTTC. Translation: CASSSTGTSGVYEQYF.